This TCR beta chain was observed in a study of T cell repertoires in cytomegalovirus infection. Study-wide context: The public TCR beta signatures pointed to both CMV infection and matching HLA type. Broader study findings: Dominating the ex vivo response were TCR beta clonotypes that were CMV-specific and HLA-C-restricted.

TCRdb re-analysed the reads in MiXCR, keeping a single row per CDR3 protein. Among roughly 250,000 distinct CDR3 sequences, about 23% were seen once, and the ten largest hold 18%. In germline, CDR1 is MDHEN, CDR2 SYDVKM. Trimming removed 3 bases at V and 0 bases at J, with 11 bases between. The CDR3 sequence is 16 residues long. This clonotype was detected a few times. Antigen specificity is unknown. Sample: CD8+ T cells from PBMCs. V is TRBV28 and J is TRBJ1-4; D is unresolved. This sequence originates from a human donor in good health (CMV status not recorded). Some clones in this sample may be carry-over from other donors' samples. CDR3 amino acids: CASSFVDIATNEKLFF. CDR3 nucleotides: TGTGCCAGCAGTTTCGTCGACATTGCAACTAATGAAAAACTGTTTTTT. Full variable domain (missing parts from reference TRBV28 and TRBJ1-4): DVKVTQSSRYLVKRTGEKVFLECVQDMDHENMFWYRQDPGLGLRLIYFSYDVKMKEKGDIPEGYSVSREKKERFSLILESASTNQTSMYLCASSFVDIATNEKLFFGSGTQLSVL.